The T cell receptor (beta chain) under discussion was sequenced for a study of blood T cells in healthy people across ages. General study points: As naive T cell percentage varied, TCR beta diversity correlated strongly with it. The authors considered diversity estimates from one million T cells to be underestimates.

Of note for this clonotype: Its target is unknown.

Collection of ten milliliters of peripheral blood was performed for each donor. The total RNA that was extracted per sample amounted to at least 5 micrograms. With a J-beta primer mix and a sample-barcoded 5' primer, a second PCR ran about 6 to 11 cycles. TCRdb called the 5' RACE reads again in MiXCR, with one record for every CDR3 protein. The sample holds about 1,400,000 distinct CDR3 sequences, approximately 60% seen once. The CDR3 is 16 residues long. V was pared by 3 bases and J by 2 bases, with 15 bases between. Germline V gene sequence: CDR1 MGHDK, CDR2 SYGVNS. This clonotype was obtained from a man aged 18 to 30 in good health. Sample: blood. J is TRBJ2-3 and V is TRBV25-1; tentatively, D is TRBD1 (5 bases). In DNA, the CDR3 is TGTGCCAGCAGTGATCGCCCCAGGGATTTCACAGATACGCAGTATTTT. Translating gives CASSDRPRDFTDTQYF.